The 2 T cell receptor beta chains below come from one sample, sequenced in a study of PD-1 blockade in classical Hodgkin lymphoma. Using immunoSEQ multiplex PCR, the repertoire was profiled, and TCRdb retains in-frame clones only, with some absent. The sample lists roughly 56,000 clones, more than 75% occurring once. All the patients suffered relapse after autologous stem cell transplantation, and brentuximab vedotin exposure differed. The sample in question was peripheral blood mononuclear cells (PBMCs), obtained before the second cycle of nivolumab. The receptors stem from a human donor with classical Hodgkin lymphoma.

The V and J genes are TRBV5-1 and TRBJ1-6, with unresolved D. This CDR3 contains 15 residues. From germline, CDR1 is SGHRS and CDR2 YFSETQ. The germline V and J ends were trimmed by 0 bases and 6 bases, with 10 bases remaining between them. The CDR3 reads CASSLGERTNSPLHF. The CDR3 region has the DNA TGCGCCAGCAGCTTGGGGGAGCGGACTAATTCACCCCTCCACTTT.

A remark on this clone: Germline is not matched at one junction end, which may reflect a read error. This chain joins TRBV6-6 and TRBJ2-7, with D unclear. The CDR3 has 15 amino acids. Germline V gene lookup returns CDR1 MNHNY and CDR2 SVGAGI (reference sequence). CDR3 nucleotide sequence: TGTGCCAGCGGATCAGAGCCACTGTTCTCCTACGAGCAGTGCTTC. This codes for CASGSEPLFSYEQCF.